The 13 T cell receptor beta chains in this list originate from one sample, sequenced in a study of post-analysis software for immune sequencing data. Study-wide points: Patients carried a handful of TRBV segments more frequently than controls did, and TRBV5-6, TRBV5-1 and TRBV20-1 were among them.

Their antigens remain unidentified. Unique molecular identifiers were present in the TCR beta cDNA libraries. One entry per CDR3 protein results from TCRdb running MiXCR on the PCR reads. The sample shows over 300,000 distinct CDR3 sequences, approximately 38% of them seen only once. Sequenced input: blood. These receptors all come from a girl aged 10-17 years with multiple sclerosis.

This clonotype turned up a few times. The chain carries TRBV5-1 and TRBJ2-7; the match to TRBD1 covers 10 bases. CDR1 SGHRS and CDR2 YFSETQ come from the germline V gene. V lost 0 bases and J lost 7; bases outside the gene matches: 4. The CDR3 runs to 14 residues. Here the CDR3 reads CASSLAWTGGEQYF. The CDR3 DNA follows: TGCGCCAGCAGCTTGGCCTGGACAGGGGGAGAGCAGTACTTC.

The CDR3 reads CASSLTPAGGSSYNEQFF. In nucleotides, the CDR3 is TGTGCCAGCAGCTTAACCCCCGCGGGGGGGAGCTCCTACAATGAGCAGTTCTTC. The chain carries TRBV7-3 and TRBJ2-1; 9 nucleotides line up with TRBD2. V shed 0 bases and J 0 bases; nucleotides not matched to a gene: 6. This CDR3 has 18 amino acids. Germline V gene lookup returns CDR1 SGHTA and CDR2 FQGTGA.

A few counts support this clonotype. CDR3 in amino acids: CASSITGTDRIEQYF. CDR3 coding DNA: TGCGCCAGCAGCATCACCGGGACAGACCGTATCGAGCAGTACTTC. The rearrangement uses TRBV5-1 and TRBJ2-7, with TRBD1 matching over 7 bases. Germline V lookup: CDR1 SGHRS, CDR2 YFSETQ. The CDR3 has 15 residues. The J segment lost 6 bases and the V segment lost 4 bases, leaving 13 bases of the junction unmatched.

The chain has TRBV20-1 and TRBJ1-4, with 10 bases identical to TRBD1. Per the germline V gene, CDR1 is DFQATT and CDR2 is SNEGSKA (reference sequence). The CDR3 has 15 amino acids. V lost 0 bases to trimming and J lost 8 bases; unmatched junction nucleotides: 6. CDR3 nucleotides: TGCAGTGCTAGAGATGTCGGGACAGGGGTCGAAAAACTGTTTTTT. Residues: CSARDVGTGVEKLFF.

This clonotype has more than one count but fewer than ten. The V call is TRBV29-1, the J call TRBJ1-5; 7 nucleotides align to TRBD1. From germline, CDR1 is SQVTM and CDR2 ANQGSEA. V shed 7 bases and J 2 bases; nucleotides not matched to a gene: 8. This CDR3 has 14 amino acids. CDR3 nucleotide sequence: TGCAGCGACCCGACAGGGTTATGCAATCAGCCCCAGCATTTT. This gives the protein CSDPTGLCNQPQHF. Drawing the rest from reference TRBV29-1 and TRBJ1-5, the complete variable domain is SAVISQKPSRDICQRGTSLTIQCQVDSQVTMMFWYRQQPGQSLTLIATANQGSEATYESGFVIDKFPISRPNLTFSTLTVSNMSPEDSSIYLCSDPTGLCNQPQHFGDGTRLSIL.

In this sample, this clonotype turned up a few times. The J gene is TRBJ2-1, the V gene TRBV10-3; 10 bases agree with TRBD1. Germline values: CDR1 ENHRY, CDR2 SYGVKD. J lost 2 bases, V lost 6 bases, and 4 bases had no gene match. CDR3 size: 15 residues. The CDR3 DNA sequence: TGTGCCATCAGCTGGGACAGGGGAACCTACAATGAGCAGTTCTTC. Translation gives CAISWDRGTYNEQFF.

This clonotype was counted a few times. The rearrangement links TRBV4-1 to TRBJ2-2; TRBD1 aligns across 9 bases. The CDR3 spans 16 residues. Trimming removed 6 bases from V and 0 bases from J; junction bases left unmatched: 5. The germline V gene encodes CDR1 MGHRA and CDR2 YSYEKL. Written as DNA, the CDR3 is TGCGCCAGCAGTGGACAGGGGCTTCCGAACACCGGGGAGCTGTTTTTT. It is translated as CASSGQGLPNTGELFF.

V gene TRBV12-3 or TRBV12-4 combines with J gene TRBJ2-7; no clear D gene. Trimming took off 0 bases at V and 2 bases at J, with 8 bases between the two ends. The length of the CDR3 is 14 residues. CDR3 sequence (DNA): TGTGCCAGCAGTTTAGCGCTAACAGCCTACGAGCAGTACTTC. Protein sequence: CASSLALTAYEQYF.

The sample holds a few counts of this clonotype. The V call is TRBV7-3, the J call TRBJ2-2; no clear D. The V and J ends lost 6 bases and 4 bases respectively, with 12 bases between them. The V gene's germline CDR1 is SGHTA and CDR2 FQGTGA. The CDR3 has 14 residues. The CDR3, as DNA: TGTGCCAGCAGTCACGGACCGGGCACCGGGGAGCTGTTTTTT. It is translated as CASSHGPGTGELFF.

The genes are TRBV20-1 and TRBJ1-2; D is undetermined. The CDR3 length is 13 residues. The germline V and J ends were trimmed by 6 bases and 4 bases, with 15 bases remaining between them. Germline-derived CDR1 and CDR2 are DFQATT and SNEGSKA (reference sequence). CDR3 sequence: CSAAPGEGYGYTF. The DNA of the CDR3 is TGCAGTGCAGCCCCGGGAGAGGGCTATGGCTACACCTTC.

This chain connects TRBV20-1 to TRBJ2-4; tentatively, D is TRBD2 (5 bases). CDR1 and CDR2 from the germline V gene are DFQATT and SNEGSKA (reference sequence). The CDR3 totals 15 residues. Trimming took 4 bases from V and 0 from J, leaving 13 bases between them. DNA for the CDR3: TGCAGTGCTACGCCAAGCGGTCTAGCCAAAAACATTCAGTACTTC. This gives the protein CSATPSGLAKNIQYF.

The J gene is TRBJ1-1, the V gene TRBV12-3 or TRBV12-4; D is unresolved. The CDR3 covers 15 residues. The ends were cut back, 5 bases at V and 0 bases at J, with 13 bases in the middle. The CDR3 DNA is TGTGCCAGCAGTCCCCGTAGTTCAGTGAACACTGAAGCTTTCTTT. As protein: CASSPRSSVNTEAFF.

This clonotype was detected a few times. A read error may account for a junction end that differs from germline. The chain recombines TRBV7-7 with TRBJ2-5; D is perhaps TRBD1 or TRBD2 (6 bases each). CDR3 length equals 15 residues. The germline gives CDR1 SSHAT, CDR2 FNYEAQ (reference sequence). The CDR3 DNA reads TGTGCTAGCAGCTTAGGTTCGGGGGCCCAAGAGACCCAGTACTTC. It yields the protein CASSLGSGAQETQYF. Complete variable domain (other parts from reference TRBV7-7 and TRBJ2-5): GAGVSQSPRYKVTKRGQDVTLRCDPISSHATLYWYQQALGQGPEFLTYFNYEAQPDKSGLPSDRFSAERPEGSISTLTIQRTEQRDSAMYRCASSLGSGAQETQYFGPGTRLLVL.